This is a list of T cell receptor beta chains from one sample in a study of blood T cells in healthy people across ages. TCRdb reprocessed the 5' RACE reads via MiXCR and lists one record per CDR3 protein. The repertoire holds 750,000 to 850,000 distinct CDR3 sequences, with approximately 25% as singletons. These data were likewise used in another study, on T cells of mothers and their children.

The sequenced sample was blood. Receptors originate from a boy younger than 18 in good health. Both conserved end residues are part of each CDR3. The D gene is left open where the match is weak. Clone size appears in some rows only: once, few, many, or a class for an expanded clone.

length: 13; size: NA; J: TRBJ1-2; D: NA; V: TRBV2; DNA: TGTGCCAGCAGTGAGGCAGGGATTGGTGGCTACACCTTC; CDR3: CASSEAGIGGYTF
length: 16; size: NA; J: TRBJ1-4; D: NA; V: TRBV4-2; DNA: TGTGCCGGCAGCCAAAAAGGGGATGCAACTAATGAAAAACTGTTTTTT; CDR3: CAGSQKGDATNEKLFF
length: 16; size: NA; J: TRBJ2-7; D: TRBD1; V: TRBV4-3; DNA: TGCGCCAGCAGCCAAGAAATGGGGACAGGGGGCTACGAGCAGTACTTC; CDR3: CASSQEMGTGGYEQYF
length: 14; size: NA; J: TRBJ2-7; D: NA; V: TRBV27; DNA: TGTGCCAGCAGTTTGAGAGGTCCCAACTACGAGCAGTACTTC; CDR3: CASSLRGPNYEQYF
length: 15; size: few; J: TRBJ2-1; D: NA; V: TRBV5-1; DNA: TGCGCCAGCAGCTCCCTACTACACCTCTACAATGAGCAGTTCTTC; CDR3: CASSSLLHLYNEQFF
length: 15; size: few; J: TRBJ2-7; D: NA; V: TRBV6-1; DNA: TGTGCCAGCAGTGAAGAGTCGGGACTCTCCTACGAGCAGTACTTC; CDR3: CASSEESGLSYEQYF
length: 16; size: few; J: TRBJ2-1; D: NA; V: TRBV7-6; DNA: TGTGCCAGCAGCTTCTTAGCGGACAACTCCTACAATGAGCAGTTCTTC; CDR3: CASSFLADNSYNEQFF
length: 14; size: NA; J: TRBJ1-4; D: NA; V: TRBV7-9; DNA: TGTGCCAGCAGCGCAGGGAACCCTAATGAAAAACTGTTTTTT; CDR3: CASSAGNPNEKLFF
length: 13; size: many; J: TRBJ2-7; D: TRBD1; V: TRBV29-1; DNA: TGCAGCGTTGTGGGACAGGGGTTCTACGAGCAGTACTTC; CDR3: CSVVGQGFYEQYF
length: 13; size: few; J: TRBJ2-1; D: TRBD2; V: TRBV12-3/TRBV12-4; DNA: TGTGCCAGCACCTCTAGCGGGGCCAATGAGCAGTTCTTC; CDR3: CASTSSGANEQFF
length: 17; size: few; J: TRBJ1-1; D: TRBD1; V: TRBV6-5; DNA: TGTGCCAGCAGTTATGGGATCAGGGGGCCCTTGAACACTGAAGCTTTCTTT; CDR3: CASSYGIRGPLNTEAFF
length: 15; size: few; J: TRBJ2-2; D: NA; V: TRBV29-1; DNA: TGCAGCGGCAATTTTGGGAGCCCGAACACCGGGGAGCTGTTTTTT; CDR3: CSGNFGSPNTGELFF
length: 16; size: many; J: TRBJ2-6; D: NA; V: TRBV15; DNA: TGTGCCACCAGCAGAGATCGCAGATCTGGGGCCAACGTCCTGACTTTC; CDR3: CATSRDRRSGANVLTF
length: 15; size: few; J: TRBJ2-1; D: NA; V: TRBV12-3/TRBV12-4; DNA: TGTGCCAGCAGTTTAAGTACTGGAACCTACAATGAGCAGTTCTTC; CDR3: CASSLSTGTYNEQFF
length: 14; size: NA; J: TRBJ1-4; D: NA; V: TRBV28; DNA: TGTGCCAGCAGTACGGGACGGAGTAATGAAAAACTGTTTTTT; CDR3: CASSTGRSNEKLFF
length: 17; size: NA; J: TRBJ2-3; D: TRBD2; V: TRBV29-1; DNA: TGCAGCGTTGAAAAACGACTAGCGGGAAGGGGCACAGATACGCGGTATTTT; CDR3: CSVEKRLAGRGTDTRYF
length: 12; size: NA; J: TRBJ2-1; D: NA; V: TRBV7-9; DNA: TGTGCCAGCAGCCCGAACAACAATGAGCAGTTCTTC; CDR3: CASSPNNNEQFF
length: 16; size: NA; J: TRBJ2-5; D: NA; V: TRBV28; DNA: TGTGCCAGCAGCGTTAGATGGACAGAGTACCAAGAGACCCAGTACTTC; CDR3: CASSVRWTEYQETQYF
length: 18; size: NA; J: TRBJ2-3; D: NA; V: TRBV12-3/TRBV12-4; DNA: TGTGCCAGCAGTCGCCCAGGGGGGGCGATGAGTAGCACAGATACGCAGTATTTT; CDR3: CASSRPGGAMSSTDTQYF
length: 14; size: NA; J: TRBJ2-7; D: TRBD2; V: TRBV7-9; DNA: TGTGCCAGCAGACCCAGCGGGGGGTTCTACGAGCAGTACTTC; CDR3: CASRPSGGFYEQYF
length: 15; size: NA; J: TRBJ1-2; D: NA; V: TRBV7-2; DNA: TGTGCCAGCAGCCCCTATTATGACTTACCGCGGGGCTACGCCTTC; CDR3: CASSPYYDLPRGYAF
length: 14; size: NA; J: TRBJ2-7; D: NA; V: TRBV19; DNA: TGTGCCAGTAGTATCAGTCCTAGCCGCTACGAGCAGTACTTC; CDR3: CASSISPSRYEQYF
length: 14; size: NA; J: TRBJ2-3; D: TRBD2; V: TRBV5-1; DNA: TGCGCCAGCAGCTTGGCTAAGGCGGGAGATACGCGGTATTTT; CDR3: CASSLAKAGDTRYF
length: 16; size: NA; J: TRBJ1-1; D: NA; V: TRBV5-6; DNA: TGTGCCAGCAGCTTGCCTGGTATCCCAACGGGCACTGAAGCTTTCTTT; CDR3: CASSLPGIPTGTEAFF
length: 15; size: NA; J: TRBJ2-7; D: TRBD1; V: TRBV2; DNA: TGTGCCAGCAGTGACGATATAGGGACAGTCTACGAGCAGTACTTC; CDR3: CASSDDIGTVYEQYF
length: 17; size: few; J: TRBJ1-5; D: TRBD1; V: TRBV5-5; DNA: TGTGCCAGCAGCCTAAAGTCGACAGGGCCGACCAATCAGCCCCAGCATTTT; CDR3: CASSLKSTGPTNQPQHF
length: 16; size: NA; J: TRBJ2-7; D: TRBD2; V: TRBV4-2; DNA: TGTGCCAGCAGCCAAGATCCTAGCGGGAGTTTCCCCGAGCAGTACTTC; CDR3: CASSQDPSGSFPEQYF
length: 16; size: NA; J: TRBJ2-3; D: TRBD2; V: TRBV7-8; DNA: TGTGCCAGCAGCACCGGGACTAGCGGGGACACAGATACGCAGTATTTT; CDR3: CASSTGTSGDTDTQYF
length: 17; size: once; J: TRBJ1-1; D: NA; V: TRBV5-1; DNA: TGCGCCAGCAGCTTGGATTTTCCCCGCAGGGGGAACACTGAAGCTTTCTTT; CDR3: CASSLDFPRRGNTEAFF
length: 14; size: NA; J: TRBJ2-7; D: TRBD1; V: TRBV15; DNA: TGTGCCACCAGCAGCCGGGACAGCCGCTACGAGCAGTACTTC; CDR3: CATSSRDSRYEQYF
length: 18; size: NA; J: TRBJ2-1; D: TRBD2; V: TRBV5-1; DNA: TGCGCCAGCAGCTTAGGACTAGCGGGGGGCCGGTTCTCCAATGAGCAGTTCTTC; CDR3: CASSLGLAGGRFSNEQFF
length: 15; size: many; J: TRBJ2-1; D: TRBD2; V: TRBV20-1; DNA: TGCAGTGCTAGAGGTTGGCGGGAGAGCTACAATGAGCAGTTCTTC; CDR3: CSARGWRESYNEQFF
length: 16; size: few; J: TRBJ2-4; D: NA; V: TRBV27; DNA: TGTGCCAGCAGTTTATCGGAGGGGAAGGCCAAAAACATTCAGTACTTC; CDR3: CASSLSEGKAKNIQYF
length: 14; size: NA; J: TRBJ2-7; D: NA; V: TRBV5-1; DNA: TGCGCCAGCACAGTATGGCAGGGGCCCTACGAGCAGTACTTC; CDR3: CASTVWQGPYEQYF
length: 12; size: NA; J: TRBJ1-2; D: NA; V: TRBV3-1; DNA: TGTGCCAGCAGCCAAGTGTCCCGTGGCTACACCTTC; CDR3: CASSQVSRGYTF
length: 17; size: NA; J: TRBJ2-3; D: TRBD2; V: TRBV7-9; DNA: TGTGCCAGCAGCTTAGCCCTAGCGGGAGGGCCCGCAGATACGCAGTATTTT; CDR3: CASSLALAGGPADTQYF
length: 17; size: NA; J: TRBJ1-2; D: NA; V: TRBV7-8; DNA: TGTGCCAGCAGCTTAGTCGTCAGACACTCCGGGATGAATGGCTACACCTTC; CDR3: CASSLVVRHSGMNGYTF
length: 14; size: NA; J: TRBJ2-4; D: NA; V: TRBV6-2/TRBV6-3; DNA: TGTGCCAGCAACCCATCCGGGGGGCAGAACATTCAGTACTTC; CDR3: CASNPSGGQNIQYF
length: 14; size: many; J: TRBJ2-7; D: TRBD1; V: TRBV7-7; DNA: TGTGCTAGCAGCTTGGGACAGGGTCTAGGCGAGCAGTACTTC; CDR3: CASSLGQGLGEQYF
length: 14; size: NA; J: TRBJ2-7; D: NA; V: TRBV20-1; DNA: TGCAGTGCTAGAGAGGGCCCGTGGCCCTACGAGCAGTACTTC; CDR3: CSAREGPWPYEQYF
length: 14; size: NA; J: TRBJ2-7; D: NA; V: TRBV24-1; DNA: TGTGCCACCAGATTCTTGACAGGTGACTACGAGCAGTACTTC; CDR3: CATRFLTGDYEQYF
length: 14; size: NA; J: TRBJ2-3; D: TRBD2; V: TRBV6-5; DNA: TGTGCCAGCAGTCGCGGGAGGGCCGCAGATACGCAGTATTTT; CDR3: CASSRGRAADTQYF
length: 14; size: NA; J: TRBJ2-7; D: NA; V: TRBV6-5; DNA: TGTGCCAGCAGTTACTCCGGCGGGGCAGACGAGCAGTACTTC; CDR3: CASSYSGGADEQYF
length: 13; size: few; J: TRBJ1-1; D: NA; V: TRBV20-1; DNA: TGCAGTGCTAGACAGGGTACCAACACTGAAGCCTTCTTT; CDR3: CSARQGTNTEAFF
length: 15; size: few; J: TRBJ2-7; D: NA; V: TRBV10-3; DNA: TGTGCCATCAGTGACTGGGAGCGGTCCTCCTACGAGCAGTACTTC; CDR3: CAISDWERSSYEQYF
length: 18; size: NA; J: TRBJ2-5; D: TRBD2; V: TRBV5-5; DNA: TGTGCCAGCAGCTGGAATTTCGGACTAGCGGGGGGCCAAGAGACCCAGTACTTC; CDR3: CASSWNFGLAGGQETQYF
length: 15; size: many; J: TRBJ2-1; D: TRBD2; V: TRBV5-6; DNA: TGTGCCAGCAGCCAAGGCCTAGCGGCATACAATGAGCAGTTCTTC; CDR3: CASSQGLAAYNEQFF
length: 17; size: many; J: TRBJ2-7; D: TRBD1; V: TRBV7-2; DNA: TGTGCCAGCAGCGCCCGACGTACGGGACAGAAGACGGGCGAGCAGTACTTC; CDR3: CASSARRTGQKTGEQYF
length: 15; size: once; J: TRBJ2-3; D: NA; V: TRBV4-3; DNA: TGCGCCAGCAGCCAAGACAGGGACTTCACAGATACGCAGTATTTT; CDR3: CASSQDRDFTDTQYF
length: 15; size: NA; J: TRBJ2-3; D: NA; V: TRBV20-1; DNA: TGCAGTGCTGATTCCCTGCGGGACCGCACAGATACGCAGTATTTT; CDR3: CSADSLRDRTDTQYF
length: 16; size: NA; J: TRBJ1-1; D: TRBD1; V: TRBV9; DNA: TGTGCCAGCAGCGAAGGAATTTGGACAGGGGGCGCTGAAGCTTTCTTT; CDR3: CASSEGIWTGGAEAFF
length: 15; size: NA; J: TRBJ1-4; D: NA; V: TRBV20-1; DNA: TGCAGTGCTAGAAGCACAGGGCTCCCTAATGAAAAACTGTTTTTT; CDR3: CSARSTGLPNEKLFF
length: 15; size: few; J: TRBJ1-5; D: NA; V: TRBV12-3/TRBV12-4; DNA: TGTGCCAGCAGGAACGGCGGGCTGGACAATCAGCCCCAGCATTTT; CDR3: CASRNGGLDNQPQHF
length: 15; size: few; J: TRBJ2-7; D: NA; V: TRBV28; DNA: TGTGCCAGCAGTAGAGGGTGGCAGGGGGGCTACGAGCAGTACTTC; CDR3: CASSRGWQGGYEQYF